The 31 T cell receptor beta chains below all came from one sample that was sequenced in a study of cytomegalovirus exposure and HLA in healthy donors. Amplification used 60 Vbeta primers and 13 Jbeta primers. The table came from immunoSEQ multiplex PCR; TCRdb's copy has only in-frame clones and leaves some out. This table holds around 190,000 clones, roughly 80% found once. The source material was PBMCs. The receptors originated from a woman under 30 in good health and CMV-seronegative.

On this clone: The junction shows a germline mismatch at one end, possibly a read error. The rearrangement uses TRBV29-1 and TRBJ1-2; D unresolved. The germline V gene encodes CDR1 SQVTM and CDR2 ANQGSEA. This CDR3 has 11 residues. The CDR3 DNA is TGCAGCGCCCCCAGCGGGCGGTCGAGTGACTTC. Encoded protein: CSAPSGRSSDF.

This chain links TRBV14 with TRBJ2-1; TRBD2 agrees at 13 bases. Losses at the gene ends were 1 base for V and 0 bases for J; bases not matched to a gene: 12. In germline, CDR1 is SGHDN, CDR2 FVKESK. There are 21 residues in the CDR3. The CDR3 region is CASSQVVGLAGSPFSYNEQFF. The CDR3 DNA sequence: TGTGCCAGCAGCCAAGTCGTGGGACTAGCGGGATCACCTTTCTCCTACAATGAGCAGTTCTTC. Full variable domain (missing parts from reference TRBV14 and TRBJ2-1): EAGVTQFPSHSVIEKGQTVTLRCDPISGHDNLYWYRRVMGKEIKFLLHFVKESKQDESGMPNNRFLAERTGGTYSTLKVQPAELEDSGVYFCASSQVVGLAGSPFSYNEQFFGPGTRLTVL.

The genes are TRBV6-1 and TRBJ2-1; D perhaps matches TRBD2 (5 bases). This CDR3 has 15 amino acids. V was clipped by 3 bases and J by 2 bases, with 11 bases between them. Germline V gives CDR1 MNHNS, CDR2 SASEGT. CDR3 loop: CASSDSPGTYNEQFF. The CDR3, as DNA: TGTGCCAGCAGTGATTCCCCCGGGACCTACAATGAGCAGTTCTTC.

The rearrangement uses TRBV19 and TRBJ2-4, with TRBD1 identical over 7 bases. The germline CDR1 and CDR2 sequences are LNHDA and SQIVND (reference sequence). The CDR3 sequence is 16 residues long. The junction had 5 bases not matched to a gene; V was cut back by 1 base and J by 2 bases. This chain's CDR3 is CASSIGNRGSKNIQYF. The CDR3 bases are TGTGCCAGTAGTATAGGAAACAGGGGATCCAAAAACATTCAGTACTTC.

J is TRBJ2-3 and V is TRBV27; 15 bases are shared with TRBD2. CDR1 MNHEY and CDR2 SMNVEV come from the germline V gene (reference sequence). Unmatched junction bases numbered 10, after V lost 11 bases and J lost 1 base. This CDR3 is 17 amino acids long. The DNA for the CDR3 is TGTGCCGCCGGGGGACTAGCGGGAGGACGGGGCACAGATACGCAGTATTTT. Its translation: CAAGGLAGGRGTDTQYF.

CDR3: CSVVGGFSTDTQYF. DNA for the CDR3: TGCAGCGTTGTAGGCGGGTTTAGCACAGATACGCAGTATTTT. This chain links TRBV29-1 with TRBJ2-3; tentative D call: TRBD2 (5 bases). Trimming pared 4 bases from V and 0 bases from J, leaving 11 bases between. This CDR3 has 14 residues. The germline V gene encodes CDR1 SQVTM and CDR2 ANQGSEA.

The V gene is TRBV6-5, the J gene TRBJ1-2; 11 nucleotides line up with TRBD1. Germline CDR1 is MNHEY and CDR2 is SVGAGI. The V gene end was trimmed by 2 bases and the J gene end by 8 bases; junction bases not matched to a gene: 1. The CDR3 covers 13 residues. This CDR3 is CASSYGTGGGYTF. In DNA form, the CDR3 reads TGTGCCAGCAGTTACGGGACAGGGGGAGGCTACACCTTC.

The chain uses TRBV6-6 and TRBJ2-7; tentatively, D is TRBD2 (5 bases). The CDR3 is 14 residues long. Deletions cut 0 bases from V and 3 bases from J, with 9 bases between. Looked up from germline, CDR1 is MNHNY and CDR2 is SVGAGI (reference sequence). The CDR3 sequence is CASSYSRENYEQYF. The CDR3 DNA follows: TGTGCCAGCAGTTACTCGAGGGAGAACTACGAGCAGTACTTC.

The J gene is TRBJ1-5, the V gene TRBV6-1, with 7 bases fitting TRBD1. V shed 6 bases, J shed 2 bases, and the junction held 7 bases outside the gene matches. Looked up from germline, CDR1 is MNHNS and CDR2 is SASEGT. The CDR3 runs to 15 residues. DNA for the CDR3: TGTGCCAGCAGATTGGGACAGCAGGGCAATCAGCCCCAGCATTTT. Translated, it gives CASRLGQQGNQPQHF.

The V call is TRBV6-1, the J call TRBJ1-4; D not resolved. The germline V and J ends were trimmed by 8 bases and 7 bases, with 11 bases remaining between them. Germline V gene sequence: CDR1 MNHNS, CDR2 SASEGT. This CDR3 region has 12 residues. The CDR3 loop reads CASGARIEKLFF. CDR3 DNA sequence: TGTGCCAGCGGAGCGAGAATTGAAAAACTGTTTTTT.

This clone was found a few times. V and J are TRBV5-1 and TRBJ1-5, with a weak D call TRBD1 (6 bases). V was pared by 1 base and J by 1 base, with 9 bases between. CDR3 length equals 15 residues. Germline V CDR1 and CDR2: SGHRS, YFSETQ. CDR3 sequence reads: CASSLLGGSNQPQHF. The DNA of the CDR3 is TGCGCCAGCAGCTTGCTAGGGGGAAGCAATCAGCCCCAGCATTTT. The variable domain in full, with the rest retrieved from reference TRBV5-1 and TRBJ1-5, is KAGVTQTPRYLIKTRGQQVTLSCSPISGHRSVSWYQQTPGQGLQFLFEYFSETQRNKGNFPGRFSGRQFSNSRSEMNVSTLELGDSALYLCASSLLGGSNQPQHFGDGTRLSIL.

This chain links TRBV25-1 with TRBJ1-4; 7 nucleotides match TRBD1. The CDR3 covers 17 residues. Germline loops: CDR1 MGHDK, CDR2 SYGVNS. After removal of 1 base from V and 4 bases from J, the junction contained 9 bases not matched to a gene. The CDR3 DNA reads TGTGCCAGCAGTGAATTGTTTGGGACAGCCAATAATGAAAAACTGTTTTTT. It encodes CASSELFGTANNEKLFF.

This chain links TRBV2 with TRBJ2-1, with 10 bases aligning to TRBD2. This CDR3 contains 13 residues. Germline V gene data show CDR1 as SNHLY and CDR2 as FYNNEI. Unmatched junction bases numbered 6, after V lost 4 bases and J lost 12 bases. The CDR3 reads CASSGLAGWGQFF. CDR3 DNA sequence: TGTGCCAGCAGTGGACTAGCGGGCTGGGGGCAGTTCTTC. The entire variable domain, with the rest obtained from reference TRBV2 and TRBJ2-1, is as follows: EPEVTQTPSHQVTQMGQEVILRCVPISNHLYFYWYRQILGQKVEFLVSFYNNEISEKSEIFDDQFSVERPDGSNFTLKIRSTKLEDSAMYFCASSGLAGWGQFFGPGTRLTVL.

The chain recombines TRBV5-6 with TRBJ2-1, with D perhaps TRBD2 (6 bases). Germline lookup yields CDR1 SGHDT and CDR2 YYEEEE. Trimming took 4 bases from V and 9 from J, leaving 14 bases between them. The CDR3 is made up of 13 amino acids. CDR3 bases: TGTGCCAGCAGCCCCCGGCTGGGGGGTGAGCAGTTCTTC. It codes for CASSPRLGGEQFF.

The rearrangement uses TRBV6-5 and TRBJ1-4, with TRBD1 matching over 7 bases. With 4 bases clipped from V and 4 bases from J, the junction kept 6 bases outside the gene matches. Germline-derived CDR1 and CDR2 are MNHEY and SVGAGI. This CDR3 has 15 residues. The CDR3: CASSWTGTVNEKLFF. The CDR3, as DNA: TGTGCCAGCAGTTGGACCGGGACAGTTAATGAAAAACTGTTTTTT.

V is TRBV9 and J is TRBJ1-2, with a tentative D call TRBD1 (5 bases). Germline assignment: CDR1 SGDLS and CDR2 YYNGEE. Between the trimmed V and J ends, which lost 3 bases and 8 bases, there was a span of 11 bases. CDR3 length: 12 residues. CDR3 sequence (DNA): TGTGCCAGCAGCGGGACAAGACGGGGCTACACCTTC. It yields the protein CASSGTRRGYTF.

This chain connects TRBV15 to TRBJ2-1; 7 bases agree with TRBD2. The germline CDR1 and CDR2 sequences are LNHNV and YYDKDF (reference sequence). This CDR3 comprises 13 residues. J lost 4 bases, V lost 8 bases, and 5 bases had no gene match. In DNA form, the CDR3 reads TGTGCCACCGGGGGGGAGAAATACAATGAGCAGTTCTTC. It is translated as CATGGEKYNEQFF.

Here the CDR3 reads CASGTGNSPLHF. The CDR3 coding sequence is TGTGCCAGCGGGACAGGAAATTCACCCCTCCACTTT. This chain links TRBV6-5 with TRBJ1-6, with 8 bases that match TRBD1. CDR1 is MNHEY and CDR2 is SVGAGI in the germline V gene. The CDR3 has 12 amino acids. The V segment lost 8 bases and the J segment 7 bases; nucleotides outside the gene matches: 1.

V usage is TRBV15 and J usage is TRBJ2-7, with 9 bases aligning to TRBD2. Germline V lookup: CDR1 LNHNV, CDR2 YYDKDF (reference sequence). CDR3 size: 14 residues. Trimming at V came to 8 bases and at J to 3 bases, leaving 8 bases not matched to a gene. For the CDR3, the DNA is TGTGCCACCGGTTTAGCGGGGGCCGTCTACGAGCAGTACTTC. Translating gives CATGLAGAVYEQYF.

The gene calls are TRBV18 and TRBJ1-3; the match to TRBD1 covers 7 bases. The V gene end was trimmed by 4 bases and the J gene end by 8 bases; junction bases not matched to a gene: 14. Germline V gives CDR1 KGHSH, CDR2 LQKENI. CDR3 length: 16 residues. CDR3 DNA sequence: TGTGCCAGCTCACAAACGTCTACAGGGGAGGCGGACACCATATATTTT. Amino acids: CASSQTSTGEADTIYF.

The chain joins TRBV5-4 to TRBJ2-1, with D perhaps matching TRBD1 (6 bases). The germline gives CDR1 SGHNT, CDR2 YYREEE (reference sequence). CDR3 length equals 16 residues. The V end was cut by 0 bases, the J end by 9 bases, with 19 bases between. The CDR3 loop is CASSLGGRGIVPEQFF. CDR3 nucleotides: TGTGCCAGCAGCTTGGGGGGCAGGGGCATAGTCCCTGAGCAGTTCTTC.

This clone was seen once. The V gene is TRBV9, the J gene TRBJ2-2; 10 bases agree with TRBD2. The CDR3 totals 15 residues. V shed 3 bases and J 8 bases; nucleotides not matched to a gene: 7. In germline, CDR1 is SGDLS, CDR2 YYNGEE. For the CDR3, the DNA is TGTGCCAGCAGCGCTAGCGGGAGCTCGGCGGGGGAGCTGTTTTTT. This gives the protein CASSASGSSAGELFF.

V and J are TRBV4-1 and TRBJ2-2; D possibly corresponds to TRBD1 (5 bases). Germline V gives CDR1 MGHRA, CDR2 YSYEKL. Trimming removed 4 bases at V and 6 bases at J, with 12 bases between. The CDR3 is 14 amino acids. CDR3 nucleotide sequence: TGCGCCAGCAGCCTCTCTGGGGCCCCCGGGGAGCTGTTTTTT. Amino acid sequence: CASSLSGAPGELFF.

This rearrangement joins TRBV19 to TRBJ2-5; possibly TRBD1 for D (6 bases). Germline V gives CDR1 LNHDA, CDR2 SQIVND (reference sequence). This CDR3 spans 14 amino acids. V gave up 3 bases and J gave up 4 bases, with 12 bases separating them. CDR3 sequence: CASSISGGGETQYF. For the CDR3, the DNA is TGTGCCAGTAGTATCAGTGGGGGCGGAGAGACCCAGTACTTC.

The sample holds one count of this clone. The chain links TRBV28 to TRBJ2-7; 8 bases line up with TRBD1. CDR3 length equals 13 residues. Looked up from germline, CDR1 is MDHEN and CDR2 is SYDVKM. Trimming cost V 4 bases and J 3 bases; bases outside gene matches: 2. This CDR3 is CASSSGGSYEQYF. The CDR3 coding sequence is TGTGCCAGCAGTTCAGGGGGCAGCTACGAGCAGTACTTC. The full variable domain, completed using reference TRBV28 and TRBJ2-7, is DVKVTQSSRYLVKRTGEKVFLECVQDMDHENMFWYRQDPGLGLRLIYFSYDVKMKEKGDIPEGYSVSREKKERFSLILESASTNQTSMYLCASSSGGSYEQYFGPGTRLTVT.

This clone was detected once. The chain recombines TRBV6-6 with TRBJ2-1, with D perhaps TRBD2 (6 bases). The length of the CDR3 is 16 residues. Between the trimmed V and J ends, which lost 7 bases and 0 bases, there was a span of 16 bases. From germline, CDR1 is MNHNY and CDR2 SVGAGI (reference sequence). The CDR3 coding sequence is TGTGCCAGCAATGCATTAACCGGGGGCTCCTACAATGAGCAGTTCTTC. This codes for CASNALTGGSYNEQFF.

The chain joins TRBV5-1 to TRBJ2-1, with TRBD2 matching over 10 bases. The length of the CDR3 is 14 residues. After removal of 1 base from V and 8 bases from J, the junction contained 3 bases not matched to a gene. Germline assignment: CDR1 SGHRS and CDR2 YFSETQ. The CDR3 protein is CASSLLAGEDEQFF. The CDR3 DNA reads as TGCGCCAGCAGCTTGCTAGCGGGGGAGGATGAGCAGTTCTTC.

This clone was counted a single time. This rearrangement joins TRBV7-2 to TRBJ2-7; D is unclear. The CDR3 is 11 residues long. Trimming pared 5 bases from V and 0 bases from J, leaving 2 bases between. Per germline, CDR1 SGHTA and CDR2 FQGNSA. Written as DNA, the CDR3 is TGTGCCAGCAGCCACTCCTACGAGCAGTACTTC. It codes for CASSHSYEQYF.

This sequence joins TRBV29-1 and TRBJ2-1, with D tentatively TRBD1 (5 bases). The CDR3 runs to 13 residues. CDR1 and CDR2 (germline): SQVTM, ANQGSEA. Trimming removed 6 bases at V and 6 bases at J, with 15 bases between. CDR3 sequence reads: CSVPGPGGNEQFF. CDR3 sequence (DNA): TGCAGCGTCCCAGGGCCGGGCGGCAATGAGCAGTTCTTC.

The rearrangement links TRBV5-1 to TRBJ2-4, with a weak D call TRBD1 (5 bases). CDR3 length: 14 amino acids. V gave up 0 bases and J gave up 9 bases, with 13 bases separating them. Germline V gene sequence: CDR1 SGHRS, CDR2 YFSETQ. CDR3 protein: CASSLDAGKVIQYF. The DNA for the CDR3 is TGCGCCAGCAGCTTGGATGCAGGGAAGGTCATTCAGTACTTC. Looking up the rest from reference TRBV5-1 and TRBJ2-4 gives the full variable domain: KAGVTQTPRYLIKTRGQQVTLSCSPISGHRSVSWYQQTPGQGLQFLFEYFSETQRNKGNFPGRFSGRQFSNSRSEMNVSTLELGDSALYLCASSLDAGKVIQYFGAGTRLSVL.

This clone turned up a few times. This rearrangement joins TRBV27 to TRBJ1-6; D uncertain. Trimming took off 6 bases at V and 10 bases at J, with 10 bases between the two ends. The germline V gene encodes CDR1 MNHEY and CDR2 SMNVEV (reference sequence). CDR3 length: 12 amino acids. The CDR3 sequence: CASRAGGSPLHF. CDR3 nucleotides: TGTGCCAGCAGGGCCGGAGGGTCACCCCTCCACTTT.